One and the same sample provided the 2 T cell receptor beta chains below, sequenced in a study of immune evolution from preneoplasia to lung adenocarcinoma. The assay was immunoSEQ multiplex PCR, and TCRdb's table has in-frame clones only and misses some. The top ten clones hold 1.7% of a sample with roughly 11,000 clones, 82% of them seen once. What was sequenced was FFPE minimally invasive lung adenocarcinoma tissue. These receptor sequences come from a person between 65 and 79 years old with lung adenocarcinoma.

V and J are TRBV19 and TRBJ1-6, with D unclear. Per the germline V gene, CDR1 is LNHDA and CDR2 is SQIVND (reference sequence). CDR3 length: 14 amino acids. Trimming stripped 10 bases from V and 10 bases from J, with 20 bases between. Written as DNA, the CDR3 is TGTGCCACCACCGGGAGGCGCGGGGAATCACCCCTCCACTTT. Translation gives CATTGRRGESPLHF. Combining the CDR3 with reference TRBV19 and TRBJ1-6 gives the whole variable domain DGGITQSPKYLFRKEGQNVTLSCEQNLNHDAMYWYRQDPGQGLRLIYYSQIVNDFQKGDIAEGYSVSREKKESFPLTVTSAQKNPTAFYLCATTGRRGESPLHFGNGTRLTVT.

The J gene is TRBJ2-3, the V gene TRBV9, with 7 bases identical to TRBD1. The germline V gene encodes CDR1 SGDLS and CDR2 YYNGEE. The CDR3 sequence is 14 residues long. V gave up 2 bases and J gave up 3 bases; unmatched junction bases: 3. The CDR3 coding sequence is TGTGCCAGCAGCGTGAGGGGGCGGACAGATACGCAGTATTTT. Residues: CASSVRGRTDTQYF.